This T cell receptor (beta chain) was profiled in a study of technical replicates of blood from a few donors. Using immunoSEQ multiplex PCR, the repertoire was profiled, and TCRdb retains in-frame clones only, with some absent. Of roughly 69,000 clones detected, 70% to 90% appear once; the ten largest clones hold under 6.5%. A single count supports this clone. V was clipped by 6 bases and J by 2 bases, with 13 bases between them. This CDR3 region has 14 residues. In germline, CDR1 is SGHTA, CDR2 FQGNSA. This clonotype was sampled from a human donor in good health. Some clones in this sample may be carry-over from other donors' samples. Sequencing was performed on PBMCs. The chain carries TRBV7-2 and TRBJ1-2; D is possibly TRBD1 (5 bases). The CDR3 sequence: CASRLGGSNYGYTF. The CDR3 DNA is TGTGCCAGCAGACTCGGGGGGTCCAACTATGGCTACACCTTC.